A single sample is the source of the 18 T cell receptor beta chains below, sequenced in a study of shared clonotypes between healthy human individuals (dated by TCRdb to the early 2020s). The method was the immunoSEQ multiplex PCR assay. What TCRdb holds here is the immuneACCESS table cut down to in-frame rearrangements. Part of the clones is not present; checked against another copy, under half of the missing clones reflect an unresolved V gene, and the others are unexplained. The sample table contains fewer than 1 million clones; only one count was recorded for around 96% of them. Less than 0.3% of the sample is in the top ten clones. For the CD8 naive samples, CD45RO-negative cells were positively selected for CCR7, yielding a CD45RA+CCR7+ population from which TemRA cells were excluded. The sequencing sample was made of naive CD8+ T cells sorted from blood. Reading the label with the study, this specimen's cell subset or site is: CD45RA+CCR7+. Source of these receptors: a man aged 30 to 45 in good health.

The V call is TRBV5-6, the J call TRBJ2-1; possibly TRBD1 for D (5 bases). The germline V and J ends were trimmed by 4 bases and 7 bases, with 12 bases remaining between them. Germline loops: CDR1 SGHDT, CDR2 YYEEEE. The CDR3 is 13 residues long. The CDR3 region is CASSPGQGNEQFF. The CDR3 coding sequence is TGTGCCAGCAGCCCAGGGCAGGGTAATGAGCAGTTCTTC. Using reference TRBV5-6 and TRBJ2-1 for the parts outside the CDR3, the full variable domain is DAGVTQSPTHLIKTRGQQVTLRCSPKSGHDTVSWYQQALGQGPQFIFQYYEEEERQRGNFPDRFSGHQFPNYSSELNVNALLLGDSALYLCASSPGQGNEQFFGPGTRLTVL.

This rearrangement joins TRBV6-1 to TRBJ1-4; D might be TRBD1 (5 bases). V gave up 5 bases and J gave up 15 bases, with 19 bases separating them. The CDR3 consists of 13 residues. Germline CDR1 is MNHNS and CDR2 is SASEGT. The CDR3 spells CASSQSMPWGMFF. CDR3 in DNA: TGTGCCAGCAGTCAGTCAATGCCCTGGGGGATGTTTTTT.

The rearrangement links TRBV2 to TRBJ2-7, with 9 nucleotides matching TRBD2. Germline CDR1 and CDR2: SNHLY and FYNNEI. The V and J ends lost 5 bases and 6 bases, in that order; junction bases with no gene match: 5. This CDR3 is built from 13 residues. CDR3 loop: CASSKAGGSEQYF. The CDR3, as DNA: TGTGCCAGCAGTAAGGCGGGAGGGAGCGAGCAGTACTTC.

Comment on this clone: Other DNA sequences in this sample translate to the same CDR3. The CDR3 region is CASSPGLLYEQYF. Written as DNA, the CDR3 is TGTGCCAGCAGCCCCGGACTCCTCTACGAGCAGTACTTC. The chain combines TRBV7-9 with TRBJ2-7, with a possible D match to TRBD2 (5 bases). CDR3 length equals 13 residues. Germline CDR1 is SEHNR and CDR2 is FQNEAQ (reference sequence). Deletions cut 5 bases from V and 3 bases from J, with 11 bases between. The full variable domain, rest sourced from reference TRBV7-9 and TRBJ2-7, is DTGVSQNPRHKITKRGQNVTFRCDPISEHNRLYWYRQTLGQGPEFLTYFQNEAQLEKSRLLSDRFSAERPKGSFSTLEIQRTEQGDSAMYLCASSPGLLYEQYFGPGTRLTVT.

CDR3 coding DNA: TGTGCCAGCAGCTTAGAGCTTGATACCGGGGAGCTGTTTTTT. The encoded protein is CASSLELDTGELFF. The gene calls are TRBV7-9 and TRBJ2-2; D remains unclear. V lost 1 base and J 5 bases, leaving 8 bases between the germline ends. The germline V gene has CDR1 SEHNR and CDR2 FQNEAQ (reference sequence). The CDR3 length is 14 residues.

This clone showed up just once. The chain is built from TRBV14 and TRBJ2-7; 7 positions match TRBD1. The CDR3 runs to 15 residues. Germline CDR1 reads SGHDN; CDR2 reads FVKESK. The J segment lost 0 bases and the V segment lost 5 bases, leaving 7 bases of the junction unmatched. The CDR3 DNA reads TGTGCCAGCAGCTTCCGACAGGGTGGCTCCTACGAGCAGTACTTC. Its translation: CASSFRQGGSYEQYF.

This chain connects TRBV11-2 to TRBJ2-1, with 14 bases that match TRBD2. The germline V gene encodes CDR1 SGHAT and CDR2 FQNNGV. J was trimmed by 7 bases and V by 2 bases; bases with no gene match: 10. The CDR3 extends over 18 amino acids. This chain's CDR3 is CASSLSPGLAGARNEQFF. CDR3 DNA: TGTGCCAGCAGCTTATCGCCGGGACTAGCGGGAGCTCGGAATGAGCAGTTCTTC.

The genes are TRBV5-1 and TRBJ2-3; D perhaps matches TRBD2 (6 bases). Deletions cut 4 bases from V and 4 bases from J, with 25 bases between. CDR3 size: 18 residues. Germline values: CDR1 SGHRS, CDR2 YFSETQ. DNA for the CDR3: TGCGCCAGCAGCAGTCCCCAGGGTATCGGGAGTGTCTCAGATACGCAGTATTTT. This encodes CASSSPQGIGSVSDTQYF.

V and J are TRBV11-2 and TRBJ2-5; 12 positions match TRBD2. Per germline, CDR1 SGHAT and CDR2 FQNNGV. V was clipped by 4 bases and J by 1 base; unmatched bases: 4. The CDR3 covers 16 residues. The CDR3 is CASSSGLAGLQETQYF. In DNA, the CDR3 is TGTGCCAGCAGCTCCGGACTAGCGGGGCTCCAAGAGACCCAGTACTTC. The variable domain in full, completed from reference TRBV11-2 and TRBJ2-5, reads EAGVAQSPRYKIIEKRQSVAFWCNPISGHATLYWYQQILGQGPKLLIQFQNNGVVDDSQLPKDRFSAERLKGVDSTLKIQPAKLEDSAVYLCASSSGLAGLQETQYFGPGTRLLVL.

The CDR3 nucleotides are TGTGCCAGCAGCCGCCATGTGGTTAGGAACACTGAAGCTTTCTTT. It codes for CASSRHVVRNTEAFF. This chain links TRBV4-2 with TRBJ1-1, with D uncertain. The V end lost 4 bases, the J end lost 1 base, and 13 bases lay between the germline ends. Per germline, CDR1 LGHNA and CDR2 YNFKEQ. The CDR3 is made up of 15 amino acids.

The V call is TRBV18, the J call TRBJ2-3; D possibly corresponds to TRBD2 (5 bases). The CDR3 totals 15 residues. Germline CDR1 reads KGHSH; CDR2 reads LQKENI. V lost 0 bases and J lost 5, with 12 bases in between. CDR3 DNA: TGTGCCAGCTCACCACCGGGAGCCGGAGGAGATACGCAGTATTTT. The encoded protein is CASSPPGAGGDTQYF.

This sequence joins TRBV28 and TRBJ2-7, with 9 bases that match TRBD1. After removal of 5 bases from V and 3 bases from J, the junction contained 17 bases not matched to a gene. Germline CDR1 reads MDHEN; CDR2 reads SYDVKM. The CDR3 covers 18 residues. The CDR3 protein is CASSPPGQGRTADYEQYF. In DNA form, the CDR3 reads TGTGCCAGCAGTCCCCCGGGACAGGGCCGAACCGCCGACTACGAGCAGTACTTC.

About this clone: An end of the junction differs from the germline gene, which may be a read error. The J gene is TRBJ2-1, the V gene TRBV7-8; 7 bases fit TRBD1. The CDR3 spans 15 residues. In germline, CDR1 is SGHVS, CDR2 FQNEAQ. CDR3 residues: CASSSDRQGLVRGVF. For the CDR3, the DNA is TGTGCCAGCAGCTCGGACCGACAGGGTTTGGTCCGAGGGGTCTTC.

The chain is built from TRBV7-7 and TRBJ2-7, with 9 bases matching TRBD1. The CDR3 has 14 residues. V shed 5 bases, J shed 5 bases, and the junction held 7 bases outside the gene matches. The germline V gene has CDR1 SSHAT and CDR2 FNYEAQ (reference sequence). CDR3 region: CASSNGQGMNEQYF. The CDR3 coding sequence is TGTGCCAGCAGCAACGGACAGGGGATGAACGAGCAGTACTTC.

The chain carries TRBV14 and TRBJ2-1; a possible D gene is TRBD2 (5 bases). The CDR3 has 16 amino acids. Deletions cut 1 base from V and 6 bases from J, with 16 bases between. Germline CDR1 is SGHDN and CDR2 is FVKESK. This CDR3 is CASSQGSLSRGNEQFF. The CDR3 DNA sequence: TGTGCCAGCAGCCAAGGAAGTCTATCACGGGGCAATGAGCAGTTCTTC.

The V and J genes are TRBV6-5 and TRBJ2-1; 8 nucleotides agree with TRBD2. With 4 bases clipped from V and 7 bases from J, the junction kept 12 bases outside the gene matches. This CDR3 region has 16 residues. Germline assignment: CDR1 MNHEY and CDR2 SVGAGI. This chain's CDR3 is CASSLLAGSAENEQFF. The DNA of the CDR3 is TGTGCCAGCAGTTTATTAGCGGGAAGCGCGGAGAATGAGCAGTTCTTC.

V gene TRBV9 combines with J gene TRBJ2-7; tentative D call: TRBD1 (6 bases). The CDR3 spans 14 residues. Germline-derived CDR1 and CDR2 are SGDLS and YYNGEE. Trimming shortened V by 10 bases and J by 3 bases, and 20 bases separated the two germline ends. The chain's CDR3 is CAGLWGPCRYEQYF. CDR3 bases: TGTGCCGGGCTTTGGGGGCCCTGTCGCTACGAGCAGTACTTC.

This chain joins TRBV29-1 and TRBJ1-2; maybe TRBD1 (6 bases). V was shortened by 5 bases and J by 0 bases, with 16 bases between the two germline ends. The CDR3 contains 15 residues. Germline values: CDR1 SQVTM, CDR2 ANQGSEA. CDR3 sequence (DNA): TGCAGCGTTCCAGGAGGGGACAAAGCTAACTATGGCTACACCTTC. Amino acid sequence: CSVPGGDKANYGYTF.